The 25 T cell receptor beta chains presented below share a single source sample, sequenced in a study of blood T cell repertoires in COVID-19. The protocol was immunoSEQ multiplex PCR, while the TCRdb copy is restricted to in-frame clones and leaves out a portion. In the table there are fewer than 200,000 clones, about 80% of which are singletons. Sequenced input: peripheral blood. The receptors here all came from a human donor in a cohort sampled during active COVID-19.

This clone was seen more than once but under ten times. This chain uses TRBV13 with TRBJ2-1, with a weak D call TRBD2 (6 bases). Germline CDR1 reads PRHDT; CDR2 reads FYEKMQ (reference sequence). The length of the CDR3 is 15 residues. V dropped 4 bases and J dropped 3 bases, with 13 bases sitting between them. In DNA form, the CDR3 reads TGTGCCAGCAGCTCCGGCGGGGCCAGCTACAATGAGCAGTTCTTC. It codes for CASSSGGASYNEQFF.

This chain joins TRBV3-1 (or the pseudogene TRBV3-2) and TRBJ2-7; D is uncertain. There are 15 residues in the CDR3. Germline CDR1 reads LGHDT; CDR2 reads YNNKEL (reference sequence). V lost 2 bases to trimming and J lost 3 bases, with 14 bases between them. CDR3: CASSQSRASFYEQYF. The CDR3 DNA is TGTGCCAGCAGCCAAAGCCGAGCTTCGTTCTACGAGCAGTACTTC.

This clone appeared once. CDR3: CASSGDRAENSPLHF. CDR3 nucleotide sequence: TGTGCCAGCAGCGGAGACAGGGCAGAAAATTCACCCCTCCACTTT. V and J are TRBV6-5 and TRBJ1-6, with 7 bases matching TRBD1. Germline CDR1 reads MNHEY; CDR2 reads SVGAGI. Germline trimming cut 6 bases from V and 7 bases from J; bases unmatched to any gene: 9. This CDR3 has 15 amino acids.

This clone occurred once. V is TRBV19 and J is TRBJ2-3; TRBD1 might be the D (7 bases). The germline V and J ends were trimmed by 6 bases and 5 bases, with 15 bases remaining between them. Per the germline V gene, CDR1 is LNHDA and CDR2 is SQIVND (reference sequence). The CDR3 runs 14 residues. The CDR3 DNA reads as TGTGCCAGTAGCCCGGCAGGGGGGATAGATACGCAGTATTTT. As protein: CASSPAGGIDTQYF.

The V call is TRBV5-5, the J call TRBJ2-7, with a tentative D call TRBD1 (5 bases). Trimming removed 1 base from V and 3 bases from J, with 14 bases in between. Germline V gene data show CDR1 as SGHKS and CDR2 as YYEKEE (reference sequence). The CDR3 sequence is 15 residues long. DNA of the CDR3: TGTGCCAGCAGCTTGTCTGACAGAGTGGACTACGAGCAGTACTTC. As protein: CASSLSDRVDYEQYF.

The genes are TRBV19 and TRBJ1-5; D unresolved. Deletions cut 7 bases from V and 7 bases from J, with 14 bases between. Germline CDR1 reads LNHDA; CDR2 reads SQIVND (reference sequence). The CDR3 loop spans 13 amino acids. CDR3 region: CASNSSGDQPQHF. The CDR3 DNA is TGTGCCAGTAACTCCTCGGGAGACCAGCCCCAGCATTTT.

V and J are TRBV18 and TRBJ1-4; 7 nucleotides match TRBD1. Germline V gives CDR1 KGHSH, CDR2 LQKENI. V lost 3 bases and J lost 4; bases outside the gene matches: 5. The CDR3 has 15 residues. CDR3 DNA: TGTGCCAGCTCACCTGGGACAGCTTTTAATGAAAAACTGTTTTTT. The encoded protein is CASSPGTAFNEKLFF.

This chain links TRBV30 with TRBJ1-3; tentatively, D is TRBD1 (5 bases). Trimming pared 3 bases from V and 2 bases from J, leaving 14 bases between. The CDR3 loop spans 15 amino acids. Germline-derived CDR1 and CDR2 are GTSNPN and SVGIG (reference sequence). The CDR3 bases are TGTGCCTGGAGACCAGCGGGGCAAGCTGGAAACACCATATATTTT. It translates to CAWRPAGQAGNTIYF.

The count of this clone is one. A read error may account for a junction end that differs from germline. V gene TRBV6-1 combines with J gene TRBJ2-7, with TRBD1 identical over 7 bases. Germline loops: CDR1 MNHNS, CDR2 SASEGT. There are 15 residues in the CDR3. In DNA, the CDR3 is TGTGCCAGCAGAGAAGGGGGCGGCGATTCCTACGAGCAGTACTTC. This gives the protein CASREGGGDSYEQYF.

J is TRBJ1-1 and V is TRBV18; no clear D. The V gene lost 3 bases and the J gene lost 7 bases, with 12 bases spanning the gap. This CDR3 comprises 13 residues. Per the germline V gene, CDR1 is KGHSH and CDR2 is LQKENI. CDR3 sequence reads: CASSPALRVEAFF. CDR3 sequence (DNA): TGTGCCAGCTCACCCGCCTTGAGGGTTGAAGCTTTCTTT.

This clone was found once. The rearrangement uses TRBV2 and TRBJ1-1; D remains ambiguous. This CDR3 is built from 15 residues. Germline V CDR1 and CDR2: SNHLY, FYNNEI. The V end lost 3 bases, the J end lost 4 bases, and 15 bases lay between the germline ends. CDR3 amino acids: CASSDEWRGGTEAFF. DNA of the CDR3: TGTGCCAGCAGTGATGAGTGGCGCGGAGGCACTGAAGCTTTCTTT.

This chain joins TRBV19 and TRBJ1-1, with 8 nucleotides matching TRBD1. Unmatched junction bases numbered 8, after V lost 0 bases and J lost 5 bases. Germline-derived CDR1 and CDR2 are LNHDA and SQIVND (reference sequence). This CDR3 has 16 residues. In DNA form, the CDR3 reads TGTGCCAGTAGTATAGAAAGAGCAGGGGGCCTGACTGAAGCTTTCTTT. Its translation: CASSIERAGGLTEAFF.

The genes are TRBV11-2 and TRBJ2-5; D may be TRBD1 (6 bases). This CDR3 region has 14 residues. The V and J ends lost 6 bases and 3 bases respectively, with 14 bases between them. Looked up from germline, CDR1 is SGHAT and CDR2 is FQNNGV. This CDR3 reads CASSYDRSEETQYF. The CDR3 DNA follows: TGTGCCAGCAGTTACGACAGGAGTGAAGAGACCCAGTACTTC.

This rearrangement joins TRBV19 to TRBJ2-7, with 11 bases fitting TRBD1. The germline CDR1 and CDR2 sequences are LNHDA and SQIVND (reference sequence). The CDR3 totals 15 residues. The junction had 7 bases not matched to a gene; V was cut back by 5 bases and J by 4 bases. CDR3 loop: CASSSGQGAGYEQYF. As DNA, the CDR3 is TGTGCCAGTAGTTCCGGACAGGGGGCTGGGTACGAGCAGTACTTC. Using reference TRBV19 and TRBJ2-7 for the parts outside the CDR3, the full variable domain is DGGITQSPKYLFRKEGQNVTLSCEQNLNHDAMYWYRQDPGQGLRLIYYSQIVNDFQKGDIAEGYSVSREKKESFPLTVTSAQKNPTAFYLCASSSGQGAGYEQYFGPGTRLTVT.

The CDR3 bases are TGTGCCAGCTCACCATTGGGTAGCGCGGGCATACAAGAGACCCAGTACTTC. This encodes CASSPLGSAGIQETQYF. The chain carries TRBV18 and TRBJ2-5; tentatively, D is TRBD2 (5 bases). Trimming stripped 2 bases from V and 2 bases from J, with 18 bases between. The germline V gene has CDR1 KGHSH and CDR2 LQKENI. The CDR3 is 17 amino acids.

This clone was seen a handful of times. The gene calls are TRBV28 and TRBJ1-1; 8 positions agree with TRBD1. V lost 6 bases, J lost 0 bases, and 6 bases stayed unmatched. CDR1 and CDR2 (germline): MDHEN, SYDVKM. The CDR3 consists of 15 residues. CDR3 nucleotides: TGTGCCAGCAGGTTAGGACAGGGAGTGAACACTGAAGCTTTCTTT. Residues: CASRLGQGVNTEAFF.

The J gene is TRBJ2-7, the V gene TRBV13, with TRBD1 matching over 8 bases. The CDR3 has 13 amino acids. Germline V gene lookup returns CDR1 PRHDT and CDR2 FYEKMQ (reference sequence). J gave up 5 bases and V 5 bases, and 5 bases lay outside the gene matches. The CDR3 protein is CASSTGQGDEQYF. DNA of the CDR3: TGTGCCAGCAGCACAGGACAGGGTGACGAGCAGTACTTC.

The J gene is TRBJ2-3, the V gene TRBV5-1; possible D gene TRBD1, 5 bases. CDR3 length equals 15 residues. The germline gives CDR1 SGHRS, CDR2 YFSETQ. The V end lost 2 bases, the J end lost 0 bases, and 10 bases lay between the germline ends. The DNA of the CDR3 is TGCGCCAGCAGCTTAGGGGCACTAAGCACAGATACGCAGTATTTT. Translated, it gives CASSLGALSTDTQYF.

The chain couples TRBV19 to TRBJ2-2; 11 bases align to TRBD1. The CDR3 consists of 16 residues. Germline V CDR1 and CDR2: LNHDA, SQIVND (reference sequence). Germline trimming cut 3 bases from V and 4 bases from J; bases unmatched to any gene: 4. The CDR3 loop is CASSISGTGGTGELFF. CDR3 nucleotides: TGTGCCAGTAGTATCTCCGGGACAGGGGGCACCGGGGAGCTGTTTTTT.

In DNA form, the CDR3 reads TGCGCCAGCAGCTCGGGGGGGTATGGCTACACCTTC. This gives the protein CASSSGGYGYTF. J is TRBJ1-2 and V is TRBV5-1; TRBD1 is a possible D gene (5 bases). V was pared by 3 bases and J by 5 bases, with 8 bases between. The length of the CDR3 is 12 residues. The germline CDR1 and CDR2 sequences are SGHRS and YFSETQ.

The chain uses TRBV9 and TRBJ2-2; 9 nucleotides match TRBD2. This CDR3 is 15 amino acids long. The V gene end was trimmed by 4 bases and the J gene end by 3 bases; junction bases not matched to a gene: 4. The germline V gene has CDR1 SGDLS and CDR2 YYNGEE. CDR3 DNA sequence: TGTGCCAGCAGCTTTAGCGGGGGCCACACCGGGGAGCTGTTTTTT. This gives the protein CASSFSGGHTGELFF.

This chain connects TRBV28 to TRBJ1-5; D remains unclear. This CDR3 contains 15 residues. Trimming left V 4 bases short and J 0 bases short, with 10 bases between. The germline gives CDR1 MDHEN, CDR2 SYDVKM. The CDR3 loop is CASSSQRYSNQPQHF. The CDR3 DNA follows: TGTGCCAGCAGTTCCCAGCGTTATAGCAATCAGCCCCAGCATTTT.

The chain employs TRBV6-1 and TRBJ2-2; the D is unclear. V gave up 4 bases and J gave up 3 bases, with 15 bases separating them. The germline CDR1 and CDR2 sequences are MNHNS and SASEGT. The CDR3 has 16 amino acids. The CDR3 DNA sequence: TGTGCCAGCAGTGCCTCTAGACGCTTTGACACCGGGGAGCTGTTTTTT. Translating gives CASSASRRFDTGELFF.

This clone was counted once. This chain links TRBV29-1 with TRBJ2-3; D is undetermined. Germline CDR1 is SQVTM and CDR2 is ANQGSEA. V gave up 0 bases and J gave up 9 bases, with 13 bases separating them. This CDR3 spans 13 amino acids. The CDR3 spells CSVEDMETGTQYF. The CDR3 DNA sequence: TGCAGCGTTGAAGATATGGAGACCGGCACGCAGTATTTT.

The V gene is TRBV5-1, the J gene TRBJ1-2, with 12 bases identical to TRBD1. Germline V CDR1 and CDR2: SGHRS, YFSETQ. V dropped 7 bases and J dropped 4; count of bases not matched to a gene: 11. This CDR3 has 16 residues. As DNA, the CDR3 is TGCGCCAGCCAAAGGGACAGGGGGCGCGGAGCCTATGGCTACACCTTC. As protein: CASQRDRGRGAYGYTF.